A single sample gave rise to the 15 T cell receptor beta chains below, sequenced in a study of blood T cell repertoires in COVID-19. Clones were read by immunoSEQ multiplex PCR, and TCRdb kept only the in-frame ones, dropping some. The repertoire has about 330,000 clones, 87% of them found once; the top ten carry roughly 1%. The sample was PBMCs or T cells enriched from blood (not recorded which). The receptors stem from a woman in her twenties or thirties who had recovered from COVID-19.

The chain recombines TRBV27 with TRBJ2-2, with 7 bases that match TRBD1. The V and J ends lost 6 bases and 6 bases, in that order; junction bases with no gene match: 16. Germline V gives CDR1 MNHEY, CDR2 SMNVEV (reference sequence). The CDR3 extends over 17 amino acids. The CDR3 spells CASRPTRDRDRAGELFF. In DNA form, the CDR3 reads TGTGCCAGCAGGCCCACCCGTGACAGGGATCGCGCCGGGGAGCTGTTTTTT.

This clone was seen more than once but under ten times. The chain combines TRBV7-5 with TRBJ2-5; TRBD1, the table's D call, lacks a check against the DNA. TRBV7-5 represents a pseudogene. CDR3 length: 16 amino acids. The CDR3, as DNA: TGTGTCAGAAGGAATTCTCCAGGGCCGAAACAAGAGACCCAGTACTTC. Its protein is CVRRNSPGPKQETQYF.

On this clone itself: The junction departs from germline at one end; a sequencing error may be responsible. This chain uses TRBV7-9 with TRBJ2-7, with 7 nucleotides matching TRBD1. Germline lookup yields CDR1 SEHNR and CDR2 FQNEAQ (reference sequence). The CDR3 has 14 amino acids. CDR3 protein: CAGSPNRGPYEQYF. CDR3 nucleotide sequence: TGTGCCGGCAGCCCAAACAGGGGTCCCTACGAGCAGTACTTC.

This sequence joins TRBV7-8 and TRBJ1-2; tentative D call: TRBD1 (6 bases). CDR3 length: 14 residues. Looked up from germline, CDR1 is SGHVS and CDR2 is FQNEAQ. The V end lost 3 bases, the J end lost 5 bases, and 13 bases lay between the germline ends. In nucleotides, the CDR3 is TGTGCCAGCAGCTTTTTCGGACAGATGTATGGCTACACCTTC. Its protein product is CASSFFGQMYGYTF.

The chain is built from TRBV2 and TRBJ2-3; 10 bases agree with TRBD2. The CDR3 totals 14 residues. In germline, CDR1 is SNHLY, CDR2 FYNNEI. J was trimmed by 3 bases and V by 8 bases; bases with no gene match: 5. In nucleotides, the CDR3 is TGTGCCAGCCGACGTAGCGGGGGGACAGATACGCAGTATTTT. This gives the protein CASRRSGGTDTQYF. Supplemented by reference TRBV2 and TRBJ2-3, the full variable domain reads EPEVTQTPSHQVTQMGQEVILRCVPISNHLYFYWYRQILGQKVEFLVSFYNNEISEKSEIFDDQFSVERPDGSNFTLKIRSTKLEDSAMYFCASRRSGGTDTQYFGPGTRLTVL.

J is TRBJ2-7 and V is TRBV7-6, with 11 bases aligning to TRBD2. Germline assignment: CDR1 SGHVS and CDR2 FNYEAQ. With V trimmed by 0 bases and J by 1 base, 11 bases remained unmatched. The CDR3 totals 19 residues. The CDR3 region has the DNA TGTGCCAGCAGCTTAGCGGGGCTAGCGGGGGGCATCGAATCCTACGAGCAGTACTTC. It codes for CASSLAGLAGGIESYEQYF. The full variable domain, its missing parts supplied by reference TRBV7-6 and TRBJ2-7, is GAGVSQSPRYKVTKRGQDVALRCDPISGHVSLYWYRQALGQGPEFLTYFNYEAQQDKSGLPNDRFSAERPEGSISTLTIQRTEQRDSAMYRCASSLAGLAGGIESYEQYFGPGTRLTVT.

V gene TRBV2 combines with J gene TRBJ1-2, with D possibly TRBD1 on 5 matching bases. The CDR3 sequence is 14 residues long. Germline-derived CDR1 and CDR2 are SNHLY and FYNNEI. V was trimmed by 3 bases and J by 4 bases, leaving 12 bases between them. The CDR3 DNA reads TGTGCCAGCAGTGAGGGAGGGGCCGGCTATGGCTACACCTTC. This gives the protein CASSEGGAGYGYTF.

This sequence joins TRBV30 and TRBJ1-2; 7 nucleotides line up with TRBD1. The junction had 6 bases not matched to a gene; V was cut back by 3 bases and J by 8 bases. The CDR3 consists of 12 residues. Germline CDR1 is GTSNPN and CDR2 is SVGIG (reference sequence). CDR3 sequence: CAWRDTGEGYTF. The CDR3 region has the DNA TGTGCCTGGAGGGATACAGGGGAAGGCTACACCTTC.

This clone has a single count. This sequence joins TRBV30 and TRBJ2-7; 8 bases are a match to TRBD1. The CDR3 spans 13 residues. Per germline, CDR1 GTSNPN and CDR2 SVGIG (reference sequence). The V gene end was trimmed by 4 bases and the J gene end by 6 bases; junction bases not matched to a gene: 8. CDR3 DNA sequence: TGTGCCTGGATCCGTCAGGGGGCTGGCGAGCAGTACTTC. This translates into CAWIRQGAGEQYF.

The V call is TRBV7-2, the J call TRBJ1-5; D might be TRBD1 (5 bases). Trimming removed 4 bases at V and 6 bases at J, with 25 bases between. The CDR3 runs to 18 residues. Germline V gene data show CDR1 as SGHTA and CDR2 as FQGNSA. CDR3: CASSSTDALAARGQPQHF. The CDR3 DNA is TGTGCCAGCAGCTCCACCGACGCTTTGGCCGCAAGGGGTCAGCCCCAGCATTTT.

The chain combines TRBV6-5 with TRBJ2-3; 10 nucleotides match TRBD1. Germline assignment: CDR1 MNHEY and CDR2 SVGAGI. With 6 bases clipped from V and 4 bases from J, the junction kept 4 bases outside the gene matches. The CDR3 runs to 14 residues. CDR3 in DNA: TGTGCCAGCAGGGACAGGGGGGTGTCAGATACGCAGTATTTT. Amino acid sequence: CASRDRGVSDTQYF.

This sequence joins TRBV2 and TRBJ1-5; TRBD1 matches at 9 bases. CDR1 is SNHLY and CDR2 is FYNNEI in the germline V gene. Losses at the gene ends were 2 bases for V and 4 bases for J; bases not matched to a gene: 9. This CDR3 has 17 amino acids. Written as DNA, the CDR3 is TGTGCCAGCAGTGAACCGGGACAGGGTAGCTTGAATCAGCCCCAGCATTTT. This encodes CASSEPGQGSLNQPQHF.

In its sample, this clone was seen once. The chain has TRBV3-1 (or the pseudogene TRBV3-2) and TRBJ1-5, with TRBD1 as a possible D gene (6 bases). Germline values: CDR1 LGHDT, CDR2 YNNKEL (reference sequence). V shed 3 bases and J shed 2 bases, with 11 bases lying between them. This CDR3 comprises 15 residues. As DNA, the CDR3 is TGTGCCAGCAGCCAGGGGGCTTGGGGCAATCAGCCCCAGCATTTT. Amino acids: CASSQGAWGNQPQHF.

Concerning this clone: This sample also contains other DNA sequences that code for the same CDR3. This chain uses TRBV10-3 with TRBJ1-4; TRBD1 matches 7 bases. The J segment lost 5 bases and the V segment lost 3 bases, leaving 3 bases of the junction unmatched. Germline CDR1 is ENHRY and CDR2 is SYGVKD. The CDR3 extends over 14 amino acids. The CDR3 here is CAISEGQDNEKLFF. In DNA, the CDR3 is TGTGCCATCAGTGAAGGACAGGACAATGAAAAACTGTTTTTT.

CDR3 protein: CASSMKTGGGYGYTF. CDR3 in DNA: TGTGCCAGCAGCATGAAGACAGGGGGAGGATATGGCTACACCTTC. The chain carries TRBV7-6 and TRBJ1-2, with TRBD1 matching over 9 bases. This CDR3 is 15 amino acids long. V was clipped by 5 bases and J by 5 bases; unmatched bases: 9. Germline CDR1 SGHVS, CDR2 FNYEAQ.